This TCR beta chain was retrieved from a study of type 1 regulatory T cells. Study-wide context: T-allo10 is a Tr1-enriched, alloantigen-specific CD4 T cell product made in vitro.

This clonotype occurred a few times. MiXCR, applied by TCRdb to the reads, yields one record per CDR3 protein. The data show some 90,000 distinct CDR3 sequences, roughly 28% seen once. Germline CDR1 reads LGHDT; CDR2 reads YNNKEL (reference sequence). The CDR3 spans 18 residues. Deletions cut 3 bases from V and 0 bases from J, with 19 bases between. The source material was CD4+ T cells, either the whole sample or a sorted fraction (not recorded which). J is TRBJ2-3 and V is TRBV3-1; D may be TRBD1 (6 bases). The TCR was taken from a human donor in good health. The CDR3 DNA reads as TGTGCCAGCAGCCAGCAGACAGGTTCCCCCACTAGCACAGATACGCAGTATTTT. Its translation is CASSQQTGSPTSTDTQYF.